What follows are 9 T cell receptor beta chains derived from one specimen sequenced in a study of Ad26.COV2.S vaccination and SARS-CoV-2 variants. TCRdb's copy holds only in-frame clones and misses some; the assay was immunoSEQ multiplex PCR. Of around 450,000 clones listed, around 90% were seen once; the top ten hold less than 15%. As for treatment: roughly 20 received Ad26.COV2.S at low or high dose, single or two shots; about 5 received placebo; per-sample allocation not given. Day 63 after the first injection of vaccine or placebo was the sampling time. The sequenced sample was peripheral blood, obtained in a trial of Ad26.COV2.S vaccine versus placebo. The receptors were sampled from a person between 18 and 65 years old who received the Ad26.COV2.S COVID-19 vaccine or a placebo.

The V call is TRBV7-2, the J call TRBJ2-7; D is unclear. Germline lookup yields CDR1 SGHTA and CDR2 FQGNSA. The length of the CDR3 is 13 residues. V was shortened by 1 base and J by 3 bases, with 7 bases between the two germline ends. The DNA for the CDR3 is TGTGCCAGCAGCTTAGGGTTCTACTACGAGCAGTACTTC. It yields the protein CASSLGFYYEQYF.

This rearrangement joins TRBV4-1 to TRBJ2-7, with D perhaps matching TRBD1 (5 bases). V was pared by 3 bases and J by 3 bases, with 9 bases between. CDR1 MGHRA and CDR2 YSYEKL come from the germline V gene. CDR3 length: 13 amino acids. The CDR3 loop is CASSQGDSYEQYF. CDR3 nucleotides: TGCGCCAGCAGCCAGGGTGACAGCTACGAGCAGTACTTC.

V and J are TRBV9 and TRBJ1-3, with 8 bases that match TRBD1. The germline gives CDR1 SGDLS, CDR2 YYNGEE. The CDR3 is 17 residues long. V lost 0 bases and J lost 3; bases outside the gene matches: 8. The CDR3 reads CASSVEPQGAGGNTIYF. The CDR3 DNA reads as TGTGCCAGCAGCGTAGAGCCGCAGGGGGCTGGTGGAAACACCATATATTTT.

This clone was counted only a few times. This rearrangement joins TRBV28 to TRBJ2-7; the match to TRBD1 covers 7 bases. Unmatched junction bases numbered 6, after V lost 5 bases and J lost 2 bases. The CDR3 covers 14 residues. In germline, CDR1 is MDHEN, CDR2 SYDVKM. The CDR3 sequence: CASSPPGGPYEQYF. Here the CDR3 DNA reads TGTGCCAGCAGTCCCCCAGGGGGTCCCTACGAGCAGTACTTC.

The chain recombines TRBV4-3 with TRBJ2-7, with D perhaps given as TRBD1 or TRBD2 (6 bases each). V lost 4 bases and J lost 6, with 22 bases in between. This CDR3 has 16 residues. The germline CDR1 and CDR2 sequences are LGHNA and YSLEER. CDR3 in DNA: TGCGCCAGCAGCCCAAAGTGGGGGGCACGGATCGGCGAGCAGTACTTC. Translated: CASSPKWGARIGEQYF.

Worth noting for this clone: Other nucleotide sequences from this sample produce the same CDR3. V usage is TRBV6-5 and J usage is TRBJ2-7; TRBD1 matches at 12 bases. Per germline, CDR1 MNHEY and CDR2 SVGAGI. The V and J ends lost 0 bases and 4 bases, in that order; junction bases with no gene match: 1. The CDR3 has 15 residues. The CDR3 nucleotides read TGTGCCAGCAGTTACTCGGGACAGGGGGCTTACGAGCAGTACTTC. Amino acids: CASSYSGQGAYEQYF.

The V and J genes are TRBV29-1 and TRBJ2-5, with 9 bases lining up with TRBD2. V lost 6 bases, J lost 2 bases, and 7 bases stayed unmatched. Germline-derived CDR1 and CDR2 are SQVTM and ANQGSEA. The CDR3 is 14 amino acids. The CDR3 region is CSVGGLAGQETQYF. CDR3 nucleotides: TGCAGCGTGGGGGGACTAGCTGGTCAAGAGACCCAGTACTTC. The complete variable domain, with remaining parts taken from reference TRBV29-1 and TRBJ2-5, reads SAVISQKPSRDICQRGTSLTIQCQVDSQVTMMFWYRQQPGQSLTLIATANQGSEATYESGFVIDKFPISRPNLTFSTLTVSNMSPEDSSIYLCSVGGLAGQETQYFGPGTRLLVL.

The chain links TRBV19 to TRBJ2-1; D is tentatively TRBD1 or TRBD2 (5 bases each). With 3 bases removed from V and 2 bases from J, the gap between germline ends came to 8 bases. CDR1 is LNHDA and CDR2 is SQIVND in the germline V gene (reference sequence). CDR3 length: 14 amino acids. CDR3 sequence reads: CASSIEGPYNEQFF. In nucleotides, the CDR3 is TGTGCCAGTAGTATCGAGGGGCCCTACAATGAGCAGTTCTTC.

CDR3 sequence reads: CASSGTGQYNEQFF. In nucleotides, the CDR3 is TGCGCCAGCAGCGGTACAGGGCAGTACAATGAGCAGTTCTTC. V gene TRBV5-1 combines with J gene TRBJ2-1, with a possible D match to TRBD1 (6 bases). The CDR3 totals 14 residues. Between the trimmed V and J ends, which lost 4 bases and 4 bases, there was a span of 12 bases. Germline V CDR1 and CDR2: SGHRS, YFSETQ.